These 8 T cell receptor beta chains came from one sample sequenced in a study of shared clonotypes between healthy human individuals. Naive-designated CD8 cells lacked CD45RO, were positively enriched for CCR7, and omitted terminally differentiated effector memory CD45RA+ cells. Only in-frame clones appear in the TCRdb table, and some are missing; sequencing was by immunoSEQ multiplex PCR. The data hold about 2.1 million clones, with 93% observed a single time. Sequencing used naive CD8+ T cells from PBMCs. These receptors all stem from a man in his late teens or twenties in good health. Some clones in this sample may be carry-over from other donors' samples.

CDR3 coding DNA: TGTGCCAGCAGTTCGCTAGGGGGACAGGGAAACTATGGCTACACCTTC. Amino acids: CASSSLGGQGNYGYTF. The chain carries TRBV28 and TRBJ1-2, with 9 nucleotides matching TRBD1. Germline CDR1 MDHEN, CDR2 SYDVKM. The ends lost 4 bases at V and 2 bases at J; junction bases unmatched: 8. CDR3 length: 16 residues.

Turning to this clone: This specimen includes other DNA sequences encoding the same CDR3. The rearrangement joins TRBV27 to TRBJ2-7, with D possibly matching TRBD1 (5 bases). CDR1 and CDR2 from the germline V gene are MNHEY and SMNVEV (reference sequence). The CDR3 loop spans 13 amino acids. V was cut by 4 bases and J by 2 bases, with 9 bases left in between. The CDR3 sequence is CASSWGLTYEQYF. The CDR3 DNA reads as TGTGCCAGCAGTTGGGGCCTCACCTACGAGCAGTACTTC.

The CDR3 nucleotides are TGTGCCAGCAGCGAACGTCCCGGGACAGGGGAGGAGCAGTACTTC. Translated: CASSERPGTGEEQYF. The gene calls are TRBV7-3 and TRBJ2-7; 10 nucleotides agree with TRBD1. V shed 5 bases and J 7 bases; nucleotides not matched to a gene: 11. The germline CDR1 and CDR2 sequences are SGHTA and FQGTGA. This CDR3 comprises 15 residues.

In its sample, this clone was seen once. The rearrangement uses TRBV28 and TRBJ2-3, with 7 bases identical to TRBD2. This CDR3 has 16 residues. The junction had 12 bases not matched to a gene; V was cut back by 4 bases and J by 5 bases. The germline V gene encodes CDR1 MDHEN and CDR2 SYDVKM. In DNA form, the CDR3 reads TGTGCCAGCAGTTCCCTACGGGAGGTAGGGCTAGATACGCAGTATTTT. This codes for CASSSLREVGLDTQYF.

The chain combines TRBV28 with TRBJ1-1; possible D gene TRBD1, 5 bases. The germline gives CDR1 MDHEN, CDR2 SYDVKM. There are 12 residues in the CDR3. The germline V and J ends were trimmed by 5 bases and 10 bases, with 14 bases remaining between them. In DNA form, the CDR3 reads TGTGCCAGCAGTCCTAAGGGGTGGACAGCTTTCTTT. Translated, it gives CASSPKGWTAFF. The full variable domain, with the rest looked up from reference TRBV28 and TRBJ1-1, is DVKVTQSSRYLVKRTGEKVFLECVQDMDHENMFWYRQDPGLGLRLIYFSYDVKMKEKGDIPEGYSVSREKKERFSLILESASTNQTSMYLCASSPKGWTAFFGQGTRLTVV.

Remarks on this clone: Distinct nucleotide sequences in the sample also encode this CDR3. The genes are TRBV7-9 and TRBJ2-1; no definite D call. The V and J ends lost 5 bases and 3 bases respectively, with 8 bases between them. From germline, CDR1 is SEHNR and CDR2 FQNEAQ (reference sequence). This CDR3 is 13 amino acids long. The CDR3 protein is CASSPEGYNEQFF. CDR3 in DNA: TGTGCCAGCAGCCCCGAAGGCTACAATGAGCAGTTCTTC.

The chain carries TRBV30 and TRBJ2-7; possibly TRBD1 for D (5 bases). V was cut by 1 base and J by 5 bases, with 12 bases left in between. Germline V gene sequence: CDR1 GTSNPN, CDR2 SVGIG (reference sequence). The CDR3 has 13 amino acids. Written as DNA, the CDR3 is TGTGCCTGGAGTGGTGGCAGGGTTCACGAGCAGTACTTC. Residues: CAWSGGRVHEQYF.

V usage is TRBV19 and J usage is TRBJ1-6; the D is unclear. The CDR3 is 13 residues long. Germline CDR1 is LNHDA and CDR2 is SQIVND (reference sequence). Trimming removed 1 base from V and 10 bases from J, with 8 bases in between. The CDR3 DNA sequence: TGTGCCAGTAGTATAGGGGCTTCCTCACCCCTCCACTTT. The encoded protein is CASSIGASSPLHF.